These T cell receptor beta chains were read from a single sample in a study of blood T cell repertoires in COVID-19. Repertoires were generated with immunoSEQ multiplex PCR, while TCRdb's copy carries only in-frame clones and drops some. The sample yields 200,000 to 250,000 clones, 88% seen once. Sequencing was carried out using PBMCs or T cells enriched from blood (not recorded which). These receptors all come from a woman aged 25 to 39 who had been exposed to COVID-19. CDR3s include the opening cysteine and the closing phenylalanine or tryptophan. D genes are given only for firm matches. Size is stated for part of the rows, as once, few or many counts, or as a class when the clone is expanded.

J gene: TRBJ1-2
V gene: TRBV30
clone size: NA
D gene: TRBD1
CDR3 protein: CAWLTGGAGTF
CDR3 DNA: TGTGCCTGGCTTACAGGGGGCGCGGGCACCTTC

J gene: TRBJ1-5
V gene: TRBV27
clone size: NA
D gene: NA
CDR3 protein: CASSIGQHSNQPQHF
CDR3 DNA: TGTGCCAGCAGTATCGGACAGCATAGCAATCAGCCCCAGCATTTT

J gene: TRBJ2-1
V gene: TRBV2
clone size: NA
D gene: TRBD2
CDR3 protein: CASMVASGNNEQFF
CDR3 DNA: TGTGCCAGCATGGTAGCTAGCGGGAACAATGAGCAGTTCTTC

J gene: TRBJ2-1
V gene: TRBV27
clone size: NA
D gene: TRBD1
CDR3 protein: CASSFPGTGQFF
CDR3 DNA: TGTGCCAGCAGTTTCCCCGGGACAGGTCAGTTCTTC

J gene: TRBJ2-1
V gene: TRBV4-2
clone size: NA
D gene: NA
CDR3 protein: CASSPRGQGSSLAGRNEQFF
CDR3 DNA: TGTGCCAGCAGCCCTAGGGGACAGGGATCATCGCTAGCGGGCCGGAATGAGCAGTTCTTC

J gene: TRBJ2-1
V gene: TRBV10-1
clone size: NA
D gene: TRBD2
CDR3 protein: CASSEASGRATDEQFF
CDR3 DNA: TGCGCCAGCAGTGAAGCTAGCGGGAGGGCCACGGATGAGCAGTTCTTC

J gene: TRBJ2-4
V gene: TRBV5-4
clone size: NA
D gene: TRBD1
CDR3 protein: CASSTGQTLNIQYF
CDR3 DNA: TGTGCCAGCAGCACGGGACAGACTCTAAACATTCAGTACTTC

J gene: TRBJ2-3
V gene: TRBV7-3
clone size: NA
D gene: TRBD2
CDR3 protein: CASSFSGTSGPSTDTQYF
CDR3 DNA: TGTGCCAGCAGCTTCTCCGGGACTAGCGGGCCAAGCACAGATACGCAGTATTTT

J gene: TRBJ2-2
V gene: TRBV4-1
clone size: NA
D gene: NA
CDR3 protein: CASSQPRTASTGELFF
CDR3 DNA: TGCGCCAGCAGCCAACCCCGGACAGCTAGCACCGGGGAGCTGTTTTTT

J gene: TRBJ2-7
V gene: TRBV28
clone size: NA
D gene: TRBD2
CDR3 protein: CASRTTGGATSGRYEQYF
CDR3 DNA: TGTGCCAGCAGAACGACAGGGGGTGCGACTAGCGGGAGGTACGAGCAGTACTTC

J gene: TRBJ2-1
V gene: TRBV10-1
clone size: NA
D gene: NA
CDR3 protein: CASSARPGEKNEQFF
CDR3 DNA: TGCGCCAGCAGTGCCCGGCCAGGGGAAAAGAATGAGCAGTTCTTC

J gene: TRBJ1-5
V gene: TRBV30
clone size: NA
D gene: TRBD1
CDR3 protein: CVWSGGTGESQPQHF
CDR3 DNA: TGTGTCTGGAGTGGGGGGACAGGGGAAAGTCAGCCCCAGCATTTT

J gene: TRBJ2-7
V gene: TRBV2
clone size: NA
D gene: TRBD1
CDR3 protein: CASSERDRVPYEQYF
CDR3 DNA: TGTGCCAGCAGTGAAAGGGACAGGGTCCCCTACGAGCAGTACTTC

J gene: TRBJ2-4
V gene: TRBV6-5
clone size: NA
D gene: NA
CDR3 protein: CASGQAWNIQYF
CDR3 DNA: TGTGCCAGCGGTCAGGCCTGGAACATTCAGTACTTC

J gene: TRBJ1-5
V gene: TRBV30
clone size: NA
D gene: TRBD1
CDR3 protein: CAWSPDRGRQPQHF
CDR3 DNA: TGTGCCTGGAGCCCAGACAGGGGTCGTCAGCCCCAGCATTTT

J gene: TRBJ1-3
V gene: TRBV5-4
clone size: NA
D gene: TRBD1
CDR3 protein: CASSPETGSNTIYF
CDR3 DNA: TGTGCCAGCAGCCCAGAGACAGGGTCGAACACCATATATTTT

J gene: TRBJ2-2
V gene: TRBV9
clone size: NA
D gene: NA
CDR3 protein: CASSVVGGSRELFF
CDR3 DNA: TGTGCCAGCAGCGTAGTTGGGGGCAGCCGGGAGCTGTTTTTT

J gene: TRBJ1-2
V gene: TRBV19
clone size: NA
D gene: NA
CDR3 protein: CASSIDIFAANYGYTF
CDR3 DNA: TGTGCCAGTAGTATAGATATCTTCGCAGCGAACTATGGCTACACCTTC

J gene: TRBJ1-5
V gene: TRBV7-3
clone size: NA
D gene: TRBD1
CDR3 protein: CASSPTGVDQPQHF
CDR3 DNA: TGTGCCAGCAGTCCGACAGGGGTCGACCAGCCCCAGCATTTT

J gene: TRBJ1-5
V gene: TRBV30
clone size: few
D gene: TRBD1
CDR3 protein: CAWSVLTGGQPQHF
CDR3 DNA: TGTGCCTGGAGTGTACTTACAGGGGGTCAGCCCCAGCATTTT

J gene: TRBJ2-3
V gene: TRBV11-2
clone size: NA
D gene: TRBD2
CDR3 protein: CASSLARLLAGPDTQYF
CDR3 DNA: TGTGCCAGCAGCTTAGCTAGGTTACTAGCGGGACCAGATACGCAGTATTTT

J gene: TRBJ1-6
V gene: TRBV6-5
clone size: NA
D gene: TRBD1
CDR3 protein: CASSYSGTGGSPLHF
CDR3 DNA: TGTGCCAGCAGTTACTCCGGGACAGGGGGATCACCCCTCCACTTT

J gene: TRBJ2-7
V gene: TRBV19
clone size: NA
D gene: TRBD1
CDR3 protein: CASSLTGAEQYF
CDR3 DNA: TGTGCCAGTAGTTTGACAGGGGCCGAGCAGTACTTC

J gene: TRBJ2-3
V gene: TRBV7-8
clone size: NA
D gene: NA
CDR3 protein: CASSPRNTDTQYF
CDR3 DNA: TGTGCCAGCAGCCCGCGGAACACAGATACGCAGTATTTT